This T cell receptor beta chain was sequenced for a study of cytomegalovirus exposure and HLA in healthy donors. Broader study findings: Researchers counted 164 TCR beta chains as cytomegalovirus-associated. The study reported that TCR beta sequences accurately predicted HLA-A and HLA-B alleles in most subjects. Later analysis revealed greater clonal expansion in HLA-associated TCR beta chains than in equally common others.

PCR amplification relied on 60 Vbeta primers (plus 13 Jbeta primers). Per the authors' pipeline: Unique TCR beta chains numbered around 80 million in a later analysis, with some 9.9 million shared. TCRdb's table, derived via immunoSEQ multiplex PCR, lists solely in-frame clones and lacks some. V and J calls and clone size are given by that table; D and trimming were obtained from the DNA. The sample lists 200,000 to 250,000 clones; about 80% were seen once. CDR1 and CDR2 from the germline V gene are SGHTA and FQGTGA. The ends were cut back, 2 bases at V and 9 bases at J, with 17 bases in the middle. The CDR3 has 15 residues. On this clone: Its antigen remains unidentified.

The V gene is TRBV7-3, the J gene TRBJ2-1, with a tentative D call TRBD2 (6 bases). This TCR was recovered from a man between 18 and 35 years old in good health and CMV-seronegative. The specimen sequenced was PBMCs. The CDR3 DNA reads as TGTGCCAGCAGCTTATTAGCGGAGGGGATCGGTGAGCAGTTCTTC. Translating gives CASSLLAEGIGEQFF. The complete variable domain, with remaining parts taken from reference TRBV7-3 and TRBJ2-1, reads GAGVSQTPSNKVTEKGKYVELRCDPISGHTALYWYRQSLGQGPEFLIYFQGTGAADDSGLPNDRFFAVRPEGSVSTLKIQRTERGDSAVYLCASSLLAEGIGEQFFGPGTRLTVL.